The clone carrying this T cell receptor (beta chain) showed up just a few times. As yet, its antigen is unknown. The use of a sample-barcoded 5' primer and a J-beta primer mix characterized a second PCR of about 7 to 12 cycles. MiXCR, applied by TCRdb to the 5' RACE reads, yields one record per CDR3 protein. The table lists around 1,500,000 distinct CDR3 sequences, approximately 30% of them singletons, with about 8% in the top ten. The data were taken from a study of blood T cells in healthy people across ages. Overall study findings and caveats: Among long-lived donors, naive CD4+ cells were more numerous and diversity higher than in aged donors.

Germline CDR1 is LGHNA and CDR2 is YSLEER. The CDR3 runs to 14 residues. Trimming left V 0 bases short and J 4 bases short, with 10 bases between. The chain employs TRBV4-3 and TRBJ2-7; D not certain. This TCR came from a woman in her twenties or thirties in good health. Input material: blood. As DNA, the CDR3 is TGCGCCAGCAGCCAAGATTCATCGGATTACGAGCAGTACTTC. Translation gives CASSQDSSDYEQYF.